Following are 14 T cell receptor beta chains from one sample sequenced in a study of CXCR3-negative and CXCR3-positive naive CD8 T cells. Notes on the study in general: Against CXCR3-negative naive cells, CXCR3-positive naive cells showed more hydrophobic TRB CDR3s.

No antigen is known for these receptors. UMI-tagged TRB cDNA libraries were built via 5' RACE. From the 5' RACE reads, TCRdb lists one entry per CDR3 protein and no DNA. This repertoire comprises about 120,000 distinct CDR3 sequences; its ten largest clones make up approximately 0.4%. Sequencing was carried out using naive CXCR3+ CD8+ T cells from blood. Indicated subset: CD45RO-CCR7+CD27+CD95- naive CD8+ T cells expressing CXCR3 (TNR3+). These receptor sequences come from a human donor in good health. Some clones in this sample may be carry-over from other donors' samples.

The genes are TRBV5-1 and TRBJ2-3; the D call of TRBD1 rests on TCRdb alone, since no DNA is present to check it. The CDR3 runs 16 residues. Per the germline V gene, CDR1 is SGHRS and CDR2 is YFSETQ. The CDR3 here is CACSPTGDRVTDTQYF.

This chain uses TRBV7-9 with TRBJ2-5; with no DNA, the TCRdb D assignment of TRBD1 cannot be verified. The CDR3 length is 18 residues. Germline V gene data show CDR1 as SEHNR and CDR2 as FQNEAQ (reference sequence). This chain's CDR3 is CASSGRGRIGGKVETQYF.

The CDR3 loop is CASSQDASSNQPQHF. The V and J genes are TRBV4-3 and TRBJ1-5. The CDR3 covers 15 residues. Germline CDR1 LGHNA, CDR2 YSLEER.

This CDR3 is CASSQDPSGVYNEQFF. The chain joins TRBV3-1 to TRBJ2-1; TCRdb's assignment of TRBD2 cannot be checked, as there is no DNA. Germline V gene lookup returns CDR1 LGHDT and CDR2 YNNKEL (reference sequence). CDR3 length equals 16 residues.

This sequence joins TRBV29-1 and TRBJ2-7; there is no DNA to check the TCRdb D call of TRBD2. This CDR3 is built from 13 residues. In germline, CDR1 is SQVTM, CDR2 ANQGSEA. CDR3 in amino acids: CSVEVADDYEQYF.

The chain is built from TRBV2 and TRBJ1-5. This CDR3 is built from 14 residues. The germline V gene has CDR1 SNHLY and CDR2 FYNNEI. This chain's CDR3 is CASSDRISNQPQHF.

The CDR3 is CASSRSVNGEQFF. V gene TRBV28 combines with J gene TRBJ2-1. Germline V CDR1 and CDR2: MDHEN, SYDVKM. This CDR3 contains 13 residues.

The V call is TRBV5-1, the J call TRBJ2-1; TCRdb's D call, TRBD1, is unchecked because there is no DNA. The CDR3 runs to 18 residues. Germline assignment: CDR1 SGHRS and CDR2 YFSETQ. This CDR3 is CASSFTLAAPSSYNEQFF.

V gene TRBV7-2 combines with J gene TRBJ2-1; TCRdb calls TRBD2, which cannot be checked without DNA. Germline V CDR1 and CDR2: SGHTA, FQGNSA. The CDR3 contains 13 residues. The CDR3 reads CASSLDSVNEQFF.

The V call is TRBV27, the J call TRBJ2-5; TCRdb designates TRBD1, a call that cannot be tested without DNA. The germline CDR1 and CDR2 sequences are MNHEY and SMNVEV (reference sequence). This CDR3 spans 15 amino acids. The CDR3 sequence is CASSISGGERETQYF.

The rearrangement uses TRBV28 and TRBJ2-5; TCRdb proposes TRBD2, but this gene call is untestable without DNA. Germline V gene lookup returns CDR1 MDHEN and CDR2 SYDVKM. The CDR3 consists of 16 residues. The chain's CDR3 is CASSLVLMSGEETQYF.

The genes are TRBV14 and TRBJ2-1; TCRdb lists TRBD2, though no DNA is available to test this call. The CDR3 sequence is 14 residues long. The germline V gene encodes CDR1 SGHDN and CDR2 FVKESK. The CDR3 spells CASSNRLAPNEQFF.

The genes are TRBV9 and TRBJ2-1; TCRdb reports TRBD1, a call that lacks DNA to check it against. The CDR3 extends over 15 amino acids. In germline, CDR1 is SGDLS, CDR2 YYNGEE. The chain's CDR3 is CASSSRDRVSAEQFF.

The chain combines TRBV7-9 with TRBJ2-2; the D gene TCRdb calls, TRBD1, cannot be checked with no DNA. The CDR3 is made up of 17 amino acids. Germline CDR1 reads SEHNR; CDR2 reads FQNEAQ (reference sequence). The chain's CDR3 is CASSPKGEGRNTGELFF. Together with reference TRBV7-9 and TRBJ2-2, the CDR3 gives the full variable domain: DTGVSQNPRHKITKRGQNVTFRCDPISEHNRLYWYRQTLGQGPEFLTYFQNEAQLEKSRLLSDRFSAERPKGSFSTLEIQRTEQGDSAMYLCASSPKGEGRNTGELFFGEGSRLTVL.